Presented here are 21 T cell receptor beta chains from one specimen sequenced in a study of brain T cells in children with intractable seizures. Clones were read by immunoSEQ multiplex PCR, and TCRdb kept only the in-frame ones, dropping some. The sample records 110,000 or so clones, approximately 94% being singletons. Material: peripheral blood, obtained at surgery. Receptors were obtained from a boy younger than two with hemimegalencephaly and intractable seizures.

The CDR3 here is CASSQERAAGGPYNEQFF. CDR3 sequence (DNA): TGCGCCAGCAGCCAAGAGAGAGCGGCGGGAGGGCCCTACAATGAGCAGTTCTTC. V is TRBV4-1 and J is TRBJ2-1; 9 nucleotides match TRBD2. CDR3 length: 18 residues. Germline values: CDR1 MGHRA, CDR2 YSYEKL. Unmatched junction bases numbered 8, after V lost 0 bases and J lost 2 bases.

This chain connects TRBV6-5 to TRBJ1-3, with 8 positions matching TRBD1. The CDR3 has 15 amino acids. V gave up 8 bases and J gave up 3 bases; unmatched junction bases: 9. Germline CDR1 reads MNHEY; CDR2 reads SVGAGI. CDR3 region: CASGLRTGFGNTIYF. Here the CDR3 DNA reads TGTGCCAGCGGGTTGCGGACAGGGTTTGGAAACACCATATATTTT.

The V call is TRBV3-1 (or the pseudogene TRBV3-2), the J call TRBJ2-3; weak D call: TRBD2 (6 bases). The CDR3 is 16 residues long. Germline lookup yields CDR1 LGHDT and CDR2 YNNKEL (reference sequence). V lost 0 bases, J lost 4 bases, and 14 bases lay in between. This chain's CDR3 is CASSQDLATHPDTQYF. The CDR3 coding sequence is TGTGCCAGCAGCCAAGATCTAGCGACGCACCCAGATACGCAGTATTTT.

This sequence joins TRBV10-3 and TRBJ2-5, with 7 bases fitting TRBD2. This CDR3 spans 15 amino acids. V shed 0 bases, J shed 2 bases, and the junction held 3 bases outside the gene matches. Looked up from germline, CDR1 is ENHRY and CDR2 is SYGVKD. The CDR3 loop reads CAISESASGQETQYF. Here the CDR3 DNA reads TGTGCCATCAGTGAGTCTGCTAGCGGACAAGAGACCCAGTACTTC.

This rearrangement joins TRBV6-6 to TRBJ2-3; D perhaps matches TRBD2 (5 bases). Trimming stripped 5 bases from V and 10 bases from J, with 10 bases between. The CDR3 runs 11 residues. Per the germline V gene, CDR1 is MNHNY and CDR2 is SVGAGI (reference sequence). CDR3 in DNA: TGTGCCAGCAGTGACAAGAGGGCGCAGTATTTT. It encodes CASSDKRAQYF.

This rearrangement joins TRBV5-1 to TRBJ2-5; TRBD2 might be the D (6 bases). The CDR3 contains 14 residues. The V gene's germline CDR1 is SGHRS and CDR2 YFSETQ. The V end lost 4 bases, the J end lost 5 bases, and 15 bases lay between the germline ends. The CDR3 here is CASSGGVKRETQYF. Here the CDR3 DNA reads TGCGCCAGCAGCGGCGGGGTTAAAAGGGAGACCCAGTACTTC. The full variable domain, rest sourced from reference TRBV5-1 and TRBJ2-5, is KAGVTQTPRYLIKTRGQQVTLSCSPISGHRSVSWYQQTPGQGLQFLFEYFSETQRNKGNFPGRFSGRQFSNSRSEMNVSTLELGDSALYLCASSGGVKRETQYFGPGTRLLVL.

On this clone: The junction shows a germline mismatch at one end, possibly a read error. The rearrangement uses TRBV7-9 and TRBJ1-2; 8 bases line up with TRBD1. The CDR3 has 14 amino acids. Per the germline V gene, CDR1 is SEHNR and CDR2 is FQNEAQ (reference sequence). This chain's CDR3 is CASSLDRGIYGYTF. CDR3 in DNA: TGTGCCAGCAGTTTAGACAGGGGCATCTATGGCTACACCTTC.

Written as DNA, the CDR3 is TGTGCCAGCAGCGCAGTCGGGGACTATGGCTACACCTTC. This translates into CASSAVGDYGYTF. The genes are TRBV7-9 and TRBJ1-2; the D is unclear. This CDR3 region has 13 residues. The ends were cut back, 5 bases at V and 3 bases at J, with 10 bases in the middle. The germline gives CDR1 SEHNR, CDR2 FQNEAQ (reference sequence).

The chain is built from TRBV7-3 and TRBJ2-1; 9 bases are a match to TRBD2. The CDR3 loop spans 14 amino acids. V was clipped by 6 bases and J by 6 bases; unmatched bases: 6. Germline CDR1 and CDR2: SGHTA and FQGTGA. The CDR3 reads CASRLPGLANEQFF. CDR3 coding DNA: TGTGCCAGCAGGTTGCCGGGACTAGCCAATGAGCAGTTCTTC. The full variable domain, completed using reference TRBV7-3 and TRBJ2-1, is GAGVSQTPSNKVTEKGKYVELRCDPISGHTALYWYRQSLGQGPEFLIYFQGTGAADDSGLPNDRFFAVRPEGSVSTLKIQRTERGDSAVYLCASRLPGLANEQFFGPGTRLTVL.

The chain employs TRBV7-9 and TRBJ1-4; D remains unclear. The CDR3 length is 15 residues. Trimming took 6 bases from V and 0 from J, leaving 11 bases between them. Germline CDR1 reads SEHNR; CDR2 reads FQNEAQ (reference sequence). The CDR3 coding sequence is TGTGCCAGCAGTTTACCTTCAGCAACTAATGAAAAACTGTTTTTT. Residues: CASSLPSATNEKLFF.

The table lists this clone with a count of one. The V and J genes are TRBV21-1 and TRBJ2-4; the table's D gene call, TRBD1, was not cross checked with the DNA. TRBV21-1 is a listed pseudogene. This CDR3 spans 16 amino acids. CDR3 in DNA: TGTGCCAGCAGCAATTGGGACAAGATGGCCAAAAACATTCAGTACTTC. Its protein product is CASSNWDKMAKNIQYF.

The J gene is TRBJ1-6, the V gene TRBV19; no definite D call. The CDR3 sequence is 12 residues long. In germline, CDR1 is LNHDA, CDR2 SQIVND (reference sequence). V was trimmed by 5 bases and J by 6 bases, leaving 5 bases between them. The CDR3 protein is CASSPVNSPLHF. The CDR3 region has the DNA TGTGCCAGTAGTCCAGTTAATTCACCCCTCCACTTT.

This clone has just a few counts. The V and J genes are TRBV24-1 and TRBJ1-5; D gene unclear. Germline lookup yields CDR1 KGHDR and CDR2 SFDVKD. CDR3 length: 14 residues. The germline V and J ends were trimmed by 2 bases and 2 bases, with 6 bases remaining between them. This CDR3 reads CATSDWRGNQPQHF. The CDR3 bases are TGTGCCACCAGTGATTGGCGCGGCAATCAGCCCCAGCATTTT.

This chain links TRBV5-1 with TRBJ2-2; 15 positions match TRBD2. V dropped 2 bases and J dropped 1; count of bases not matched to a gene: 3. The CDR3 extends over 18 amino acids. Looked up from germline, CDR1 is SGHRS and CDR2 is YFSETQ. The CDR3 here is CASSFGLAGGLNTGELFF. The CDR3 DNA is TGCGCCAGCAGCTTTGGACTAGCGGGAGGGCTGAACACCGGGGAGCTGTTTTTT.

The gene calls are TRBV27 and TRBJ2-7; no definite D call. The CDR3 totals 15 residues. The V gene's germline CDR1 is MNHEY and CDR2 SMNVEV (reference sequence). The germline V and J ends were trimmed by 1 base and 3 bases, with 13 bases remaining between them. The CDR3 loop reads CASSLFTTNLYEQYF. The CDR3 nucleotides are TGTGCCAGCAGTTTATTTACTACCAACCTCTACGAGCAGTACTTC.

The chain recombines TRBV18 with TRBJ2-3, with D possibly matching TRBD2 (6 bases). The CDR3 has 13 amino acids. CDR1 and CDR2 from the germline V gene are KGHSH and LQKENI. V lost 2 bases and J lost 4, with 7 bases in between. This CDR3 reads CASSPSGADTQYF. The CDR3 nucleotides read TGTGCCAGCTCACCATCGGGGGCAGATACGCAGTATTTT.

This chain links TRBV4-1 with TRBJ2-7, with 10 bases fitting TRBD1. The trim removed 4 bases at V and 7 bases at J, leaving 4 bases unmatched. The CDR3 is 13 amino acids. Looked up from germline, CDR1 is MGHRA and CDR2 is YSYEKL. CDR3 nucleotides: TGCGCCAGCAGCCTTGGACAGGGGGGTGAGCAGTACTTC. Amino acid sequence: CASSLGQGGEQYF.

The gene calls are TRBV5-6 and TRBJ2-1; D is unclear. This CDR3 has 16 amino acids. Trimming removed 3 bases at V and 0 bases at J, with 13 bases between. Germline CDR1 reads SGHDT; CDR2 reads YYEEEE. The CDR3 bases are TGTGCCAGCAGCTCGTTGGCCAGTCGCTCCTACAATGAGCAGTTCTTC. Protein product: CASSSLASRSYNEQFF.

V gene TRBV27 combines with J gene TRBJ2-7; possibly TRBD2 for D (7 bases). Germline loops: CDR1 MNHEY, CDR2 SMNVEV (reference sequence). Trimming pared 0 bases from V and 10 bases from J, leaving 16 bases between. The CDR3 extends over 14 amino acids. CDR3 coding DNA: TGTGCCAGCAGTTTATCGCCTCGGGGGGCTAGTCAGTACTTC. Its protein is CASSLSPRGASQYF.

This chain links TRBV7-3 with TRBJ2-2, with D unresolved. CDR3 length equals 12 residues. The germline gives CDR1 SGHTA, CDR2 FQGTGA. V dropped 3 bases and J dropped 1 base, with 0 bases sitting between them. The DNA of the CDR3 is TGTGCCAGCAGCTTGAACACCGGGGAGCTGTTTTTT. Protein: CASSLNTGELFF.

This clone was seen just once. This chain joins TRBV27 and TRBJ2-5; 11 nucleotides agree with TRBD2. The germline CDR1 and CDR2 sequences are MNHEY and SMNVEV (reference sequence). V lost 0 bases and J lost 4; bases outside the gene matches: 7. This CDR3 region has 17 residues. The CDR3 bases are TGTGCCAGCAGTTTATCTAGCGGGAGGGCCGGCGGAGAGACCCAGTACTTC. Protein sequence: CASSLSSGRAGGETQYF.